The next 12 T cell receptor beta chains were all read from a single sample in a study of sequential checkpoint blockade in melanoma. TCRdb keeps only in-frame clones here, not all; method: immunoSEQ multiplex PCR. Of about 22,000 clones in the sample, over 75% were seen once. Specified treatment: randomized to nivolumab then ipilimumab (arm A) or the reverse (arm B). The sequencing used CD8+ T cells sorted from blood (inferred from file names), collected from a patient given nivolumab and ipilimumab in sequence. The receptors were sampled from a human donor with melanoma.

The rearrangement links TRBV5-5 to TRBJ2-2, with D perhaps matching TRBD1 (6 bases). This CDR3 contains 14 residues. The germline V and J ends were trimmed by 1 base and 5 bases, with 9 bases remaining between them. Germline V gene data show CDR1 as SGHKS and CDR2 as YYEKEE (reference sequence). The CDR3 sequence: CASSLYRDTGELFF. As DNA, the CDR3 is TGTGCCAGCAGCTTGTACAGGGATACCGGGGAGCTGTTTTTT.

This clone was recorded only once. V usage is TRBV4-3 and J usage is TRBJ2-2; D is possibly TRBD1 (6 bases). The germline V gene encodes CDR1 LGHNA and CDR2 YSLEER. This CDR3 spans 18 amino acids. Trimming pared 0 bases from V and 1 base from J, leaving 15 bases between. In DNA, the CDR3 is TGCGCCAGCAGCCAAGATAGGGGGACCATTCTGAACACCGGGGAGCTGTTTTTT. It codes for CASSQDRGTILNTGELFF.

V is TRBV9 and J is TRBJ1-2, with 10 bases identical to TRBD1. The CDR3 spans 17 residues. CDR1 and CDR2 from the germline V gene are SGDLS and YYNGEE. The ends lost 3 bases at V and 5 bases at J; junction bases unmatched: 13. CDR3 coding DNA: TGTGCCAGCAGCGCCCTCCGGGACAGGGGCCTCAGTTATGGCTACACCTTC. As protein: CASSALRDRGLSYGYTF.

This clone occurred once. V and J are TRBV13 and TRBJ2-7; TRBD1 might be the D (5 bases). Trimming removed 5 bases at V and 4 bases at J, with 9 bases between. CDR3 length: 12 amino acids. Per the germline V gene, CDR1 is PRHDT and CDR2 is FYEKMQ (reference sequence). The CDR3 spells CASSPQGYEQYF. The DNA for the CDR3 is TGTGCCAGCAGCCCGCAGGGATACGAGCAGTACTTC.

The CDR3 reads CASSESRTGVTEAFF. The CDR3 bases are TGCGCCAGCAGTGAGTCGCGGACAGGGGTGACTGAAGCTTTCTTT. The chain combines TRBV10-1 with TRBJ1-1; 9 bases line up with TRBD1. V was clipped by 0 bases and J by 5 bases; unmatched bases: 4. In germline, CDR1 is WNHNN, CDR2 SYGVQD (reference sequence). The CDR3 runs 15 residues.

This sequence joins TRBV27 and TRBJ2-3; the D gene is possibly TRBD2 (7 bases). The CDR3 consists of 15 residues. V lost 3 bases, J lost 6 bases, and 16 bases lay in between. In germline, CDR1 is MNHEY, CDR2 SMNVEV (reference sequence). CDR3 coding DNA: TGTGCCAGCAGTTTTGTGGGGGGGGCGGCGGATACGCAGTATTTT. It codes for CASSFVGGAADTQYF.

The chain has TRBV6-5 and TRBJ1-2; tentatively, D is TRBD1 (6 bases). Per the germline V gene, CDR1 is MNHEY and CDR2 is SVGAGI. V shed 7 bases and J shed 1 base, with 13 bases lying between them. The CDR3 spans 14 residues. The CDR3 DNA reads TGTGCCAGCACCCCGTCAGGGGATAACTATGGCTACACCTTC. Amino acid sequence: CASTPSGDNYGYTF.

The chain employs TRBV27 and TRBJ2-2; TRBD1 aligns across 8 bases. This CDR3 region has 14 residues. Germline loops: CDR1 MNHEY, CDR2 SMNVEV (reference sequence). Trimming at V came to 7 bases and at J to 3 bases, leaving 4 bases not matched to a gene. Written as DNA, the CDR3 is TGTGCCAGCACCTACAGGGGGTACACCGGGGAGCTGTTTTTT. Amino acids: CASTYRGYTGELFF.

The sample holds one count of this clone. V and J are TRBV4-3 and TRBJ1-2, with TRBD1 as a possible D gene (5 bases). Germline V gene lookup returns CDR1 LGHNA and CDR2 YSLEER. This CDR3 is 15 amino acids long. Trimming left V 4 bases short and J 7 bases short, with 19 bases between. DNA for the CDR3: TGCGCCAGCAGCCGCCTTGGACAAGCGATTGGTGGCTACACCTTC. As protein: CASSRLGQAIGGYTF.

Judged by abundance, this clone is medium-sized. The V gene is TRBV27, the J gene TRBJ2-1; maybe TRBD2 (5 bases). V was trimmed by 7 bases and J by 2 bases, leaving 12 bases between them. CDR1 and CDR2 from the germline V gene are MNHEY and SMNVEV (reference sequence). The length of the CDR3 is 14 residues. The CDR3 DNA follows: TGTGCCAGCACCGGACTCGATACCTACAATGAGCAGTTCTTC. Protein sequence: CASTGLDTYNEQFF.

This chain links TRBV5-1 with TRBJ1-2; D gene ambiguous. Germline V gene lookup returns CDR1 SGHRS and CDR2 YFSETQ. CDR3 length equals 14 residues. V lost 2 bases and J 2 bases, leaving 10 bases between the germline ends. The CDR3 is CASSLSTVNYGYTF. The CDR3 bases are TGCGCCAGCAGCTTATCAACAGTCAACTATGGCTACACCTTC.

There are a few counts of this clone. The J gene is TRBJ2-3, the V gene TRBV28; no reliable D call. The CDR3 spans 14 residues. Trimming took off 5 bases at V and 5 bases at J, with 14 bases between the two ends. Germline-derived CDR1 and CDR2 are MDHEN and SYDVKM. The CDR3 DNA reads TGTGCCAGCAGTCCCATTACATTTCGAGATACGCAGTATTTT. Its translation: CASSPITFRDTQYF.